Below, 25 T cell receptor beta chains from the same sample are listed, as sequenced in a study of identical twins. MiXCR, applied by TCRdb to the 5' RACE reads, yields one record per CDR3 protein. This sample has about 200,000 distinct CDR3 sequences, with roughly a tenth found just once. The source material was memory T cells sorted from blood. Receptors originate from a man between 45 and 60 years old in good health.

The rearrangement links TRBV15 to TRBJ1-2; D perhaps matches TRBD1 (6 bases). Trimming took 1 base from V and 6 from J, leaving 15 bases between them. Germline assignment: CDR1 LNHNV and CDR2 YYDKDF (reference sequence). This CDR3 has 15 residues. The CDR3 loop reads CATSRAEAGDNGYTF. CDR3 nucleotides: TGTGCCACCAGCAGAGCTGAAGCAGGGGATAATGGCTACACCTTC.

Details on this clonotype: A single base separates this from a much larger clone, so it may be a read error. The chain uses TRBV3-1 and TRBJ2-1, with D possibly being TRBD1 or TRBD2 (6 bases each). This CDR3 spans 16 amino acids. Germline V gene data show CDR1 as LGHDT and CDR2 as YNNKEL (reference sequence). CDR3 in amino acids: CASSRVGVGPGGQWIF. The CDR3 DNA follows: TGTGCCAGCAGCCGGGTCGGTGTGGGGCCTGGGGGGCAATGGATCTTC.

This chain links TRBV7-9 with TRBJ2-7; D is perhaps TRBD2 (5 bases). V lost 5 bases and J lost 5, with 13 bases in between. Germline CDR1 and CDR2: SEHNR and FQNEAQ (reference sequence). CDR3 size: 13 residues. The chain's CDR3 is CASSMGSGHEQYF. In DNA form, the CDR3 reads TGTGCCAGCAGCATGGGCAGCGGCCACGAGCAGTACTTC.

This clonotype was observed at least ten times. The gene calls are TRBV4-2 and TRBJ2-1, with 8 nucleotides matching TRBD2. The germline V gene encodes CDR1 LGHNA and CDR2 YNFKEQ. This CDR3 contains 16 residues. J was trimmed by 10 bases and V by 4 bases; bases with no gene match: 15. CDR3 coding DNA: TGTGCCAGCAGCCCTACCGGAGCAGCGGGAGCGAACGAGCAGTTCTTC. Amino acid sequence: CASSPTGAAGANEQFF.

This clonotype was recorded at least ten times. This chain connects TRBV4-1 to TRBJ1-2; D gene uncertain. Germline loops: CDR1 MGHRA, CDR2 YSYEKL. This CDR3 is 12 amino acids long. Trimming shortened V by 2 bases and J by 1 base, and 2 bases separated the two germline ends. The CDR3 DNA sequence: TGCGCCAGCAGCCAAAGTAACTATGGCTACACCTTC. Protein: CASSQSNYGYTF.

This clonotype was seen just once. The chain employs TRBV18 and TRBJ2-7; D may be TRBD1 (5 bases). Germline CDR1 and CDR2: KGHSH and LQKENI. This CDR3 is 13 amino acids long. V dropped 3 bases and J dropped 5 bases, with 11 bases sitting between them. CDR3 amino acids: CASSPAAGNEQYF. Written as DNA, the CDR3 is TGTGCCAGCTCACCTGCGGCAGGGAACGAGCAGTACTTC.

The chain links TRBV12-3 or TRBV12-4 to TRBJ1-5; no clear D. The ends were cut back, 0 bases at V and 4 bases at J, with 7 bases in the middle. This CDR3 has 14 amino acids. CDR3 DNA sequence: TGTGCCAGCAGTTTAGCCAGGAGAAATCAGCCCCAGCATTTT. Amino acids: CASSLARRNQPQHF.

The rearrangement links TRBV12-3 or TRBV12-4 to TRBJ2-7; 7 positions agree with TRBD1. After removal of 5 bases from V and 3 bases from J, the junction contained 7 bases not matched to a gene. The CDR3 is 14 amino acids. The CDR3 loop is CASSPRQGIYEQYF. CDR3 DNA: TGTGCCAGCAGTCCCCGACAGGGAATCTACGAGCAGTACTTC.

This clonotype was seen repeatedly, ten times or more. V is TRBV5-1 and J is TRBJ2-1, with D perhaps given as TRBD1 or TRBD2 (5 bases each). V lost 0 bases and J lost 1, with 11 bases in between. The CDR3 extends over 16 amino acids. Per the germline V gene, CDR1 is SGHRS and CDR2 is YFSETQ. CDR3 nucleotides: TGCGCCAGCAGCTTGGGGTGGGGGAGTTCCTACAATGAGCAGTTCTTC. Its translation is CASSLGWGSSYNEQFF.

A single count supports this clonotype. The chain uses TRBV6-2 or TRBV6-3 and TRBJ2-1; 9 bases line up with TRBD1. The CDR3 contains 15 residues. V lost 7 bases, J lost 4 bases, and 8 bases stayed unmatched. Germline CDR1 reads MNHEY; CDR2 reads SVGEGT. Here the CDR3 reads CASIPGTGLYNEQFF. The CDR3, as DNA: TGTGCCAGCATTCCCGGGACAGGGTTGTACAATGAGCAGTTCTTC.

This clonotype was counted ten times or more. The rearrangement joins TRBV6-2 or TRBV6-3 to TRBJ1-1; TRBD1 might be the D (6 bases). From germline, CDR1 is MNHEY and CDR2 SVGEGT. V shed 7 bases and J shed 6 bases, with 15 bases lying between them. There are 13 residues in the CDR3. The CDR3 reads CASILQGRAEAFF. CDR3 nucleotides: TGTGCCAGCATCCTACAGGGACGGGCTGAAGCTTTCTTT.

At least ten counts were recorded for this clonotype. The genes are TRBV28 and TRBJ1-2, with D uncertain. The length of the CDR3 is 15 residues. Germline CDR1 and CDR2: MDHEN and SYDVKM. Trimming took off 5 bases at V and 0 bases at J, with 13 bases between the two ends. Written as DNA, the CDR3 is TGTGCCAGCAGTGCGCGGTCTCAAGCTAACTATGGCTACACCTTC. This translates into CASSARSQANYGYTF.

Only a few counts were recorded for this clonotype. The V gene is TRBV18, the J gene TRBJ1-2, with a possible D match to TRBD1 (6 bases). Trimming removed 5 bases at V and 5 bases at J, with 18 bases between. Germline V CDR1 and CDR2: KGHSH, LQKENI. The CDR3 runs 15 residues. For the CDR3, the DNA is TGTGCCAGCTCAGCCCTCAGGGGCCCCGGGTATGGCTACACCTTC. Amino acids: CASSALRGPGYGYTF. The whole variable domain, remainder taken from reference TRBV18 and TRBJ1-2, is NAGVMQNPRHLVRRRGQEARLRCSPMKGHSHVYWYRQLPEEGLKFMVYLQKENIIDESGMPKERFSAEFPKEGPSILRIQQVVRGDSAAYFCASSALRGPGYGYTFGSGTRLTVV.

The sample holds a few counts of this clonotype. CDR3 bases: TGTGCCAGCAGTTTAGTCAGTAATTCACCCCTCCACTTT. Amino acids: CASSLVSNSPLHF. V is TRBV12-3 or TRBV12-4 and J is TRBJ1-6; D is unclear. V dropped 1 base and J dropped 6 bases, with 4 bases sitting between them. This CDR3 comprises 13 residues.

At least ten counts were recorded for this clonotype. The chain links TRBV10-3 to TRBJ2-3; TRBD1 is a possible D gene (5 bases). The CDR3 consists of 16 residues. The V end was cut by 3 bases, the J end by 1 base, with 14 bases between. Germline CDR1 reads ENHRY; CDR2 reads SYGVKD. This CDR3 is CAISDADTVGTDTQYF. The CDR3 nucleotides read TGTGCCATCAGTGACGCGGACACGGTTGGCACAGATACGCAGTATTTT.

This clonotype was counted between two and nine times. The chain employs TRBV19 and TRBJ2-1; D call uncertain. Trimming took off 5 bases at V and 8 bases at J, with 7 bases between the two ends. The germline CDR1 and CDR2 sequences are LNHDA and SQIVND (reference sequence). The CDR3 runs to 11 residues. The CDR3 DNA reads as TGTGCCAGTAGTTTCCTTGATGAGCAGTTCTTC. It yields the protein CASSFLDEQFF.

The genes are TRBV3-1 and TRBJ1-2; the D gene is possibly TRBD1 (5 bases). Trimming removed 7 bases from V and 2 bases from J, with 20 bases in between. CDR1 and CDR2 (germline): LGHDT, YNNKEL (reference sequence). This CDR3 contains 16 residues. The CDR3 region is CASTLRGTDQNYGYTF. The CDR3 DNA reads as TGTGCCAGCACCCTAAGGGGCACAGATCAGAACTATGGCTACACCTTC.

The table lists this clonotype with many counts. The chain carries TRBV20-1 and TRBJ2-6; 9 nucleotides agree with TRBD1. CDR1 is DFQATT, CDR2 SNEGSKA, per germline (reference sequence). V trimming: 5 bases; J trimming: 0 bases; junction bases outside the gene matches: 11. CDR3 size: 18 residues. CDR3 loop: CSASLRQGGFSGANVLTF. The CDR3 DNA follows: TGCAGTGCTTCACTTAGACAGGGGGGTTTCTCTGGGGCCAACGTCCTGACTTTC.

This clonotype was detected a few times. The chain combines TRBV25-1 with TRBJ2-5; D gene unclear. The germline gives CDR1 MGHDK, CDR2 SYGVNS. Trimming took 6 bases from V and 5 from J, leaving 16 bases between them. This CDR3 is built from 14 residues. The CDR3 loop is CASSLGPPAETQYF. The DNA for the CDR3 is TGTGCCAGCAGCCTTGGCCCGCCGGCGGAGACCCAGTACTTC.

This clonotype was counted only a few times. DNA of the CDR3: TGTGCCAGCAGCCGAAGACAGGCGAACACCGGGGAGCTGTTTTTT. This codes for CASSRRQANTGELFF. This sequence joins TRBV7-2 and TRBJ2-2, with D tentatively TRBD1 (6 bases). The V and J ends lost 5 bases and 0 bases respectively, with 10 bases between them. The CDR3 consists of 15 residues. Germline CDR1 and CDR2: SGHTA and FQGNSA.

At least ten counts were recorded for this clonotype. The chain uses TRBV28 and TRBJ1-5; D is possibly TRBD1 (5 bases). Germline V gives CDR1 MDHEN, CDR2 SYDVKM. V lost 7 bases and J 4 bases, leaving 20 bases between the germline ends. This CDR3 has 16 residues. The CDR3 sequence: CASIRQGGLGNQPQHF. Written as DNA, the CDR3 is TGTGCCAGCATTCGGCAGGGCGGATTAGGAAATCAGCCCCAGCATTTT.

This clonotype was recorded a few times. The chain combines TRBV2 with TRBJ2-2; D perhaps matches TRBD2 (7 bases). V was pared by 1 base and J by 4 bases, with 13 bases between. Germline V gives CDR1 SNHLY, CDR2 FYNNEI. The CDR3 contains 16 residues. CDR3 sequence (DNA): TGTGCCAGCAGTGAAGGTCGGGGGGCCGGCACCGGGGAGCTGTTTTTT. This translates into CASSEGRGAGTGELFF.

This clonotype was seen more than once but under ten times. The CDR3 nucleotides are TGTGCCAGCAGTTTTAACGAGGGGCAGGAGCAGTTCTTC. Amino acids: CASSFNEGQEQFF. The gene calls are TRBV12-3 or TRBV12-4 and TRBJ2-1; either TRBD1 or TRBD2 may fit D (5 bases each). Trimming shortened V by 3 bases and J by 10 bases, and 13 bases separated the two germline ends. The CDR3 has 13 amino acids.

There are many counts of this clonotype. The chain uses TRBV20-1 and TRBJ1-1, with no clear D. Trimming pared 1 base from V and 6 bases from J, leaving 9 bases between. The CDR3 is 12 amino acids. CDR1 is DFQATT, CDR2 SNEGSKA, per germline (reference sequence). CDR3 nucleotide sequence: TGCAGTGCTAGAGTGTGGAGATCTGAAGCTTTCTTT. It encodes CSARVWRSEAFF.

The chain recombines TRBV4-3 with TRBJ1-2; weak D call: TRBD1 (6 bases). Germline CDR1 is LGHNA and CDR2 is YSLEER. Trimming stripped 0 bases from V and 12 bases from J, with 17 bases between. The CDR3 runs 14 residues. The CDR3, as DNA: TGCGCCAGCAGCCAAGATGGGGAACAGGGATTTAACACCTTC. Amino acids: CASSQDGEQGFNTF.